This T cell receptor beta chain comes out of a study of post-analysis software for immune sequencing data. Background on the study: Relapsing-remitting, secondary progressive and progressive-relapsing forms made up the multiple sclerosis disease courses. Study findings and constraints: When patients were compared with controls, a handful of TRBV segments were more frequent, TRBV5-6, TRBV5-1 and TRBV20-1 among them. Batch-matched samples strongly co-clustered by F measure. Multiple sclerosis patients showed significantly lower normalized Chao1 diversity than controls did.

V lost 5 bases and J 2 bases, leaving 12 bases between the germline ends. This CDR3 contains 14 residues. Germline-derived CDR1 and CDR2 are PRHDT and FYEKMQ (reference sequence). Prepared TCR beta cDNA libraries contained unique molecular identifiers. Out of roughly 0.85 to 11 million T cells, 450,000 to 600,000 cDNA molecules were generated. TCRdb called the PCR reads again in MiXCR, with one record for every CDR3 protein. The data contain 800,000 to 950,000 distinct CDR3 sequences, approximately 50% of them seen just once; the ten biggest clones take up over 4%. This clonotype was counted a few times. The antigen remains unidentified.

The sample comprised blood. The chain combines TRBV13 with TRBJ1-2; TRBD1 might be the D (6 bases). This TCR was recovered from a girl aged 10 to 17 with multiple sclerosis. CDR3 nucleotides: TGTGCCAGCAGCACGGAGACAGGCAACTATGGCTACACCTTC. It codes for CASSTETGNYGYTF.